This record covers a single T cell receptor beta chain. A few counts support this clonotype. The specificity of this receptor is unknown. The record has no base qualities; no much larger clone is one base away. Sequencing took place on an Illumina NovaSeq 6000. cDNA libraries for TCRalpha and TCRbeta were prepared by 5'RACE using constant-segment primers, with sample barcodes and unique molecular identifiers added. Trizol reagent was used to extract RNA from every sample. Library amplification was performed in two PCR steps, and a second sample barcode and Illumina TruSeq adapters were introduced in the second step. Libraries were sequenced on an Illumina NovaSeq with 2 x 150 bp paired-end reads. The authors' pipeline ran thus. Demultiplexing of reads and collapsing into UMI-guided consensus sequences were performed with migec v1.2.7. Using mixcr v2.1.11, the UMI consensuses were aligned to TRA and TRB V and J templates and assembled into clonotypes. A clonotype was counted as expanded or contracted only if both edgeR and NoisET called the change significant, with noise models trained on biological replicates. edgeR calls used a false discovery rate-adjusted p below 0.01 and a log2 fold-change threshold of 1. As an exploratory analysis of dynamics, PCA with hierarchical clustering was applied to max-normalized trajectories of the 1000 most abundant clonotypes. The CD4 or CD8 phenotype of responding clones was assigned using the separately sequenced CD4+ and CD8+ repertoires. TCRdb reworked the public reads: Q25 trimming with fastp, MiXCR clone assembly, productive beta chains retained. CDR3 protein sequences are deduplicated, and each keeps its most common genes and DNA. The authors' filters were not applied to this entry. A total of 300,000 to 400,000 distinct CDR3 sequences appear in this sample, about 13% of them only once. The ten largest account for about a fifth of the sample.

Ficoll-Paque density gradient centrifugation was the method used to isolate PBMCs. This sample was taken from a study of T-cell memory formation after mild COVID-19 (dated by TCRdb to the early 2020s). Notes on the research overall: TCR sequence clusters from the two donors were largely donor specific. T-cell clones expanding and contracting after mild COVID-19 in a couple of donors were tracked by longitudinal TCRalpha and TCRbeta repertoire sequencing. Two young, previously healthy adult volunteers made up the cohort, one male and one female. Broad study findings and their caveats: Clones contracting from day 15 to 85 had balanced CD4/CD8 phenotypes, while a second wave expanding from day 15 to 37 was biased towards CD4+. Contracting CD4+ clones turned up mainly in the CM and EM memory subsets, whereas EMRA was where CD8+ clones were enriched. Whether the second-wave clones peaking on day 37 were SARS-CoV-2 specific was not confirmed. The study included only a couple of mild cases, and larger cohorts that include severe cases with pre-infection samples were judged to be necessary. Some responding clones were found in pre-infection memory, which suggests that pre-existing cross-reactive memory T cells took part in the SARS-CoV-2 response.

The material sequenced was PBMCs or a T cell subset sorted from them (not recorded which). This clonotype was obtained from a man younger than 35 who had mild COVID-19 (a few samples of this study predate the infection). The sample titles of this study are shuffled in the database, so cell type and time point are left out; the donor was told from shared clones.

The DNA is as follows: TGTGCCAGCAGCGCCGGACAGGGAGGTGCATACGAGCAGTACGTC. It translates to CASSAGQGGAYEQYV. The V gene is TRBV5-6 and the J gene is TRBJ2-7, with 8 middle bases fitting TRBD1. CDR1 SGHDT and CDR2 YYEEEE were looked up in the germline V gene. The CDR3, cysteine through valine, is 15 amino acids long. The entry retains the CDR3 DNA only, 45 bases that are in frame from base 1. Trimmed from V: 4 bases; trimmed from J: 4 bases; junction bases lacking a gene match: 10.